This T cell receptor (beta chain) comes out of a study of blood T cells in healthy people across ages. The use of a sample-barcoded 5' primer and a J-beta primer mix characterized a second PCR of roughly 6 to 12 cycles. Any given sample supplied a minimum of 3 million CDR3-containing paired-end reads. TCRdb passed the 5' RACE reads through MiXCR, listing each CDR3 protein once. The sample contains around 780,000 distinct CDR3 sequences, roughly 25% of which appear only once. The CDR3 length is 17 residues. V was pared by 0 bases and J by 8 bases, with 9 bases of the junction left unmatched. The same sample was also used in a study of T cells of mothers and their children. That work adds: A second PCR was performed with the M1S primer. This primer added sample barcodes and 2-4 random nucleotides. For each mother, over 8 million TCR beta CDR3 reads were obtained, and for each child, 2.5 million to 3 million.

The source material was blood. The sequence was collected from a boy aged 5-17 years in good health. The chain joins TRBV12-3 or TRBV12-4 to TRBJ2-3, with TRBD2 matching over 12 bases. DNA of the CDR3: TGTGCCAGCAGTTTAGCGCGGCCTAGCGGGGGGGAGGGTACGCAGTATTTT. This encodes CASSLARPSGGEGTQYF.